The 19 T cell receptor beta chains below all came from one sample that was sequenced in a study of chemoradiotherapy in HPV16-positive cancers. The protocol was immunoSEQ multiplex PCR, while the TCRdb copy is restricted to in-frame clones and leaves out a portion. The sample yields around 30,000 clones, over 80% seen once. The sample consisted of blood, taken from a patient who underwent chemoradiotherapy. These receptors were taken from a human donor with HPV-associated anogenital cancer.

The V gene is TRBV27, the J gene TRBJ1-2, with 8 bases that match TRBD1. CDR1 and CDR2 from the germline V gene are MNHEY and SMNVEV (reference sequence). The CDR3 runs 15 residues. V was clipped by 2 bases and J by 8 bases; unmatched bases: 10. The CDR3 loop reads CASSLVGDRGGGYTF. CDR3 coding DNA: TGTGCCAGCAGTTTAGTAGGCGACAGGGGAGGCGGCTACACCTTC.

The chain couples TRBV5-1 to TRBJ2-5, with TRBD1 matching 8 bases. The V segment lost 4 bases and the J segment 4 bases; nucleotides outside the gene matches: 9. Germline V gene data show CDR1 as SGHRS and CDR2 as YFSETQ. The CDR3 is made up of 15 amino acids. CDR3 DNA sequence: TGCGCCAGCAGCCAAATATCAGGGGGCAGAGAGACCCAGTACTTC. Translated: CASSQISGGRETQYF.

The chain is built from TRBV7-9 and TRBJ1-3, with D perhaps matching TRBD1 (6 bases). Per germline, CDR1 SEHNR and CDR2 FQNEAQ (reference sequence). The CDR3 has 18 amino acids. V lost 2 bases and J lost 1, with 18 bases in between. CDR3 region: CASSLTRDKGGSGNTIYF. The DNA for the CDR3 is TGTGCCAGCAGCTTAACTAGGGACAAGGGGGGATCTGGAAACACCATATATTTT.

The chain joins TRBV4-1 to TRBJ2-3; D possibly matches TRBD1 or TRBD2 (5 bases each). Between the trimmed V and J ends, which lost 4 bases and 6 bases, there was a span of 17 bases. CDR3 size: 15 residues. The germline CDR1 and CDR2 sequences are MGHRA and YSYEKL. The CDR3 DNA reads TGCGCCAGCAGCCGTATTCAGGGAGATCGGGATACGCAGTATTTT. Encoded protein: CASSRIQGDRDTQYF.

The chain couples TRBV6-5 to TRBJ2-1; 8 bases match TRBD1. V shed 6 bases and J 4 bases; nucleotides not matched to a gene: 8. The length of the CDR3 is 15 residues. Germline lookup yields CDR1 MNHEY and CDR2 SVGAGI. The CDR3, as DNA: TGTGCCAGCAGGCCGGACAGGGCAAAGTACAATGAGCAGTTCTTC. This gives the protein CASRPDRAKYNEQFF.

In its sample, this clone was seen once. The rearrangement links TRBV29-1 to TRBJ1-5; D is unclear. Trimming stripped 4 bases from V and 6 bases from J, with 10 bases between. Germline-derived CDR1 and CDR2 are SQVTM and ANQGSEA. The CDR3 sequence is 12 residues long. Written as DNA, the CDR3 is TGCAGCGTTGGTGAGGGTCGTCAGCCCCAGCATTTT. Amino acid sequence: CSVGEGRQPQHF.

The CDR3 spells CASSLVGDEQFF. In nucleotides, the CDR3 is TGTGCCAGCAGCTTAGTAGGGGATGAGCAGTTCTTC. The chain combines TRBV11-1 with TRBJ2-1; tentative D call: TRBD1 (5 bases). This CDR3 is built from 12 residues. Germline-derived CDR1 and CDR2 are SGHAT and FQDESV (reference sequence). Between the trimmed V and J ends, which lost 1 base and 8 bases, there was a span of 6 bases.

This chain uses TRBV19 with TRBJ1-6, with D possibly matching TRBD1 (6 bases). Between the trimmed V and J ends, which lost 6 bases and 9 bases, there was a span of 15 bases. The CDR3 contains 14 residues. The germline gives CDR1 LNHDA, CDR2 SQIVND (reference sequence). This CDR3 reads CASSPTGLFSPLHF. Written as DNA, the CDR3 is TGTGCCAGTAGCCCCACAGGGCTCTTTTCACCCCTCCACTTT.

The V gene is TRBV6-4, the J gene TRBJ1-5; D is unresolved. Germline V gene lookup returns CDR1 MRHNA and CDR2 SNTAGT. The germline V and J ends were trimmed by 3 bases and 4 bases, with 7 bases remaining between them. The CDR3 runs to 13 residues. CDR3 region: CASSEKVNQPQHF. The CDR3 nucleotides are TGTGCCAGCAGTGAAAAGGTTAATCAGCCCCAGCATTTT.

This chain connects TRBV30 to TRBJ2-5; 12 nucleotides line up with TRBD2. The trim removed 2 bases at V and 9 bases at J, leaving 13 bases unmatched. Per the germline V gene, CDR1 is GTSNPN and CDR2 is SVGIG (reference sequence). The length of the CDR3 is 16 residues. CDR3 protein: CAWSPLAGGLPAAQYF. CDR3 in DNA: TGTGCCTGGAGTCCCCTAGCGGGGGGGTTGCCAGCGGCCCAGTACTTC.

The genes are TRBV5-5 and TRBJ2-2; perhaps TRBD1 as D (6 bases). Trimming shortened V by 4 bases and J by 6 bases, and 19 bases separated the two germline ends. Germline V gene sequence: CDR1 SGHKS, CDR2 YYEKEE (reference sequence). The CDR3 loop spans 16 amino acids. The CDR3 spells CASSPAPAGVAGELFF. CDR3 in DNA: TGTGCCAGCAGCCCCGCTCCCGCAGGGGTGGCCGGGGAGCTGTTTTTT.

The V and J genes are TRBV30 and TRBJ2-5, with D possibly being TRBD2 (5 bases). Germline V gene data show CDR1 as GTSNPN and CDR2 as SVGIG (reference sequence). The CDR3 spans 18 residues. V was trimmed by 5 bases and J by 10 bases, leaving 35 bases between them. This CDR3 reads CAWDPIRVATKQWSIQYF. The CDR3 nucleotides are TGTGCCTGGGACCCGATTCGGGTAGCGACCAAGCAATGGAGTATCCAGTACTTC.

This clone was picked up one time. This chain links TRBV11-3 with TRBJ1-5; 10 bases match TRBD1. V lost 3 bases, J lost 1 base, and 12 bases stayed unmatched. The CDR3 totals 19 residues. The germline CDR1 and CDR2 sequences are SGHNT and YENEEA. CDR3 DNA: TGTGCCAGCAGCTTCATCTCCCAGGACAGGGGGGCCAGCAATCAGCCCCAGCATTTT. Its protein is CASSFISQDRGASNQPQHF.

The chain is built from TRBV27 and TRBJ2-3, with a tentative D call TRBD2 (6 bases). The V end was cut by 1 base, the J end by 3 bases, with 11 bases between. The V gene's germline CDR1 is MNHEY and CDR2 SMNVEV (reference sequence). The CDR3 consists of 15 residues. The CDR3 here is CASSLLFRGTDTQYF. As DNA, the CDR3 is TGTGCCAGCAGTTTATTGTTCCGGGGGACAGATACGCAGTATTTT.

The chain employs TRBV6-1 and TRBJ1-2; 7 positions match TRBD1. Germline V gene lookup returns CDR1 MNHNS and CDR2 SASEGT. This CDR3 has 15 residues. The V segment lost 0 bases and the J segment 2 bases; nucleotides outside the gene matches: 3. The CDR3 region has the DNA TGTGCCAGCAGTGAAGCAGGACAGGTGAACTATGGCTACACCTTC. Its translation: CASSEAGQVNYGYTF.

The rearrangement uses TRBV18 and TRBJ1-1; D gene uncertain. Germline V lookup: CDR1 KGHSH, CDR2 LQKENI. This CDR3 is 13 amino acids long. Trimming shortened V by 3 bases and J by 2 bases, and 7 bases separated the two germline ends. The CDR3: CASSPLANTEAFF. CDR3 bases: TGTGCCAGCTCACCCTTAGCCAACACTGAAGCTTTCTTT.

The CDR3 region has the DNA TGTGCCAGCAGCATACCCCGACAGTCAGAAGCTTTCTTT. It is translated as CASSIPRQSEAFF. V is TRBV7-9 and J is TRBJ1-1, with TRBD1 as a possible D gene (5 bases). Trimming pared 5 bases from V and 8 bases from J, leaving 15 bases between. The CDR3 has 13 residues. The germline gives CDR1 SEHNR, CDR2 FQNEAQ (reference sequence). Full variable domain (remainder filled in from reference TRBV7-9 and TRBJ1-1): DTGVSQNPRHKITKRGQNVTFRCDPISEHNRLYWYRQTLGQGPEFLTYFQNEAQLEKSRLLSDRFSAERPKGSFSTLEIQRTEQGDSAMYLCASSIPRQSEAFFGQGTRLTVV.

The chain is built from TRBV5-1 and TRBJ1-4, with TRBD1 matching over 7 bases. V lost 3 bases to trimming and J lost 0 bases; unmatched junction nucleotides: 8. The germline CDR1 and CDR2 sequences are SGHRS and YFSETQ. The CDR3 length is 17 residues. This CDR3 reads CASSYRQGVATNEKLFF. DNA for the CDR3: TGCGCCAGCAGCTACCGACAGGGAGTCGCAACTAATGAAAAACTGTTTTTT. The full variable domain, in which reference TRBV5-1 and TRBJ1-4 provide the parts outside the CDR3, is KAGVTQTPRYLIKTRGQQVTLSCSPISGHRSVSWYQQTPGQGLQFLFEYFSETQRNKGNFPGRFSGRQFSNSRSEMNVSTLELGDSALYLCASSYRQGVATNEKLFFGSGTQLSVL.

The chain links TRBV5-1 to TRBJ2-6; D call uncertain. CDR1 is SGHRS and CDR2 is YFSETQ in the germline V gene. The length of the CDR3 is 14 residues. V was pared by 2 bases and J by 1 base, with 4 bases between. The CDR3 is CASSFLSGANVLTF. Here the CDR3 DNA reads TGCGCCAGCAGCTTTTTGTCTGGGGCCAACGTCCTGACTTTC. The full variable domain, rest sourced from reference TRBV5-1 and TRBJ2-6, is KAGVTQTPRYLIKTRGQQVTLSCSPISGHRSVSWYQQTPGQGLQFLFEYFSETQRNKGNFPGRFSGRQFSNSRSEMNVSTLELGDSALYLCASSFLSGANVLTFGAGSRLTVL.